Below are 20 T cell receptor beta chains sequenced from a single sample in a study of blood T cell repertoires in COVID-19. Assay: immunoSEQ multiplex PCR; the TCRdb copy retains only in-frame clones and omits some. The sample includes fewer than 200,000 clones, about 85% seen only once; the top ten take approximately 1.3%. The sequencing input was peripheral blood. These receptors were obtained from a man in his sixties who had recovered from COVID-19.

The J gene is TRBJ2-1, the V gene TRBV25-1; TRBD2 might be the D (6 bases). This CDR3 is built from 13 residues. Trimming pared 7 bases from V and 7 bases from J, leaving 14 bases between. CDR1 and CDR2 (germline): MGHDK, SYGVNS. The CDR3 region is CASIRDRGNEQFF. Written as DNA, the CDR3 is TGTGCCAGCATCCGAGATCGGGGGAATGAGCAGTTCTTC.

This sequence joins TRBV5-4 and TRBJ2-7; D gene unclear. The CDR3 spans 11 residues. Germline-derived CDR1 and CDR2 are SGHNT and YYREEE (reference sequence). The germline V and J ends were trimmed by 0 bases and 5 bases, with 3 bases remaining between them. The CDR3 reads CASSLADEQYF. The CDR3 DNA is TGTGCCAGCAGCTTGGCCGACGAGCAGTACTTC. The complete variable domain, with remaining parts taken from reference TRBV5-4 and TRBJ2-7, reads ETGVTQSPTHLIKTRGQQVTLRCSSQSGHNTVSWYQQALGQGPQFIFQYYREEENGRGNFPPRFSGLQFPNYSSELNVNALELDDSALYLCASSLADEQYFGPGTRLTVT.

The table lists this clone with a count of one. The chain couples TRBV5-4 to TRBJ2-1; TRBD2 matches 8 bases. With V trimmed by 4 bases and J by 2 bases, 5 bases remained unmatched. Germline V gives CDR1 SGHNT, CDR2 YYREEE (reference sequence). The CDR3 is 15 residues long. The CDR3 nucleotides read TGTGCCAGCAGCCCCCGGACTAGCCCCTACAATGAGCAGTTCTTC. It yields the protein CASSPRTSPYNEQFF.

This clone was observed a few times. The chain joins TRBV12-3 or TRBV12-4 to TRBJ1-1; D gene unclear. V was pared by 2 bases and J by 5 bases, with 9 bases between. The CDR3 spans 13 residues. The CDR3 bases are TGTGCCAGCAGTTTATCGGAGGGAACTGAAGCTTTCTTT. Its protein product is CASSLSEGTEAFF.

The V and J genes are TRBV7-2 and TRBJ1-3; possible D gene TRBD1, 5 bases. CDR1 is SGHTA, CDR2 FQGNSA, per germline. The CDR3 is 15 amino acids. V was pared by 5 bases and J by 0 bases, with 11 bases between. The CDR3 region has the DNA TGTGCCAGCAGCCCGCGACAGATCTCTGGAAACACCATATATTTT. Translating gives CASSPRQISGNTIYF.

The chain employs TRBV13 and TRBJ2-3, with 12 nucleotides matching TRBD1. Per the germline V gene, CDR1 is PRHDT and CDR2 is FYEKMQ (reference sequence). The CDR3 totals 16 residues. V lost 4 bases, J lost 3 bases, and 5 bases stayed unmatched. DNA for the CDR3: TGTGCCAGCAGCTCTGGGGACAGGGGGCGGACAGATACGCAGTATTTT. Amino acid sequence: CASSSGDRGRTDTQYF.

This chain joins TRBV24-1 and TRBJ2-3; no firm D call. Germline CDR1 reads KGHDR; CDR2 reads SFDVKD. CDR3 length equals 12 residues. V lost 8 bases and J lost 2, with 7 bases in between. The CDR3 nucleotides are TGTGCCACCAAATCAGACACAGATACGCAGTATTTT. Translating gives CATKSDTDTQYF.

CDR3 amino acids: CASSLDGREASPLHF. CDR3 in DNA: TGCGCCAGCAGCTTGGACGGGCGGGAGGCTTCACCCCTCCACTTT. The rearrangement uses TRBV5-1 and TRBJ1-6; D unclear. V shed 0 bases and J shed 9 bases, with 13 bases lying between them. Germline lookup yields CDR1 SGHRS and CDR2 YFSETQ. CDR3 length equals 15 residues.

The chain is built from TRBV9 and TRBJ1-1; no clear D. Trimming took off 1 base at V and 0 bases at J, with 4 bases between the two ends. The CDR3 sequence is 13 residues long. Germline-derived CDR1 and CDR2 are SGDLS and YYNGEE. The CDR3 spells CASSVSLNTEAFF. The DNA of the CDR3 is TGTGCCAGCAGCGTATCTCTGAACACTGAAGCTTTCTTT.

This clone was recorded only once. J is TRBJ2-7 and V is TRBV6-5; no clear D. The V and J ends lost 6 bases and 3 bases respectively, with 12 bases between them. This CDR3 comprises 13 residues. Germline lookup yields CDR1 MNHEY and CDR2 SVGAGI. The CDR3 spells CASSRDTYYEQYF. CDR3 nucleotide sequence: TGTGCCAGCAGCCGCGACACCTACTACGAGCAGTACTTC.

V and J are TRBV6-6 and TRBJ1-5; a possible D gene is TRBD1 (5 bases). The CDR3 consists of 16 residues. The V gene lost 8 bases and the J gene lost 1 base, with 18 bases spanning the gap. Germline assignment: CDR1 MNHNY and CDR2 SVGAGI (reference sequence). CDR3: CASGGLSLGSNQPQHF. DNA for the CDR3: TGTGCCAGCGGGGGACTATCCCTGGGCAGCAATCAGCCCCAGCATTTT.

The chain employs TRBV5-1 and TRBJ2-1, with 8 bases lining up with TRBD2. The CDR3 extends over 16 amino acids. V shed 3 bases, J shed 6 bases, and the junction held 11 bases outside the gene matches. The germline gives CDR1 SGHRS, CDR2 YFSETQ. For the CDR3, the DNA is TGCGCCAGCAGCTCACTCCGCCCGGGGGGGTCCAATGAGCAGTTCTTC. Protein product: CASSSLRPGGSNEQFF.

This chain uses TRBV14 with TRBJ1-1, with 7 bases matching TRBD1. This CDR3 has 14 amino acids. V shed 5 bases and J 3 bases; nucleotides not matched to a gene: 6. Germline V lookup: CDR1 SGHDN, CDR2 FVKESK. CDR3 DNA sequence: TGTGCCAGCAGCTTCCGGGACAGAGACACTGAAGCTTTCTTT. Its protein is CASSFRDRDTEAFF.

The genes are TRBV15 and TRBJ2-5; D might be TRBD2 (5 bases). Between the trimmed V and J ends, which lost 1 base and 3 bases, there was a span of 9 bases. The CDR3 consists of 14 residues. Germline CDR1 and CDR2: LNHNV and YYDKDF (reference sequence). The CDR3: CATSRGYGEETQYF. CDR3 DNA sequence: TGTGCCACCAGCAGAGGCTACGGGGAAGAGACCCAGTACTTC.

V is TRBV6-5 and J is TRBJ2-7, with TRBD2 matching over 7 bases. This CDR3 comprises 15 residues. After removal of 2 bases from V and 3 bases from J, the junction contained 7 bases not matched to a gene. Germline V gives CDR1 MNHEY, CDR2 SVGAGI. This chain's CDR3 is CASSYLLGGGYEQYF. The DNA for the CDR3 is TGTGCCAGCAGTTACCTGCTGGGGGGGGGCTACGAGCAGTACTTC.

V is TRBV6-6 and J is TRBJ2-2; 9 nucleotides line up with TRBD1. Per germline, CDR1 MNHNY and CDR2 SVGAGI (reference sequence). V gave up 1 base and J gave up 6 bases; unmatched junction bases: 6. There are 16 residues in the CDR3. In DNA, the CDR3 is TGTGCCAGCAGTTACTTACAGGGGGCGGATGCCGGGGAGCTGTTTTTT. Amino acid sequence: CASSYLQGADAGELFF.

This chain joins TRBV4-1 and TRBJ2-6; maybe TRBD2 (5 bases). V lost 0 bases and J 0 bases, leaving 9 bases between the germline ends. CDR1 is MGHRA, CDR2 YSYEKL, per germline. CDR3 length: 17 amino acids. The CDR3 region is CASSQDRGSSGANVLTF. The CDR3 DNA follows: TGCGCCAGCAGCCAAGATCGGGGAAGCTCTGGGGCCAACGTCCTGACTTTC.

This chain joins TRBV9 and TRBJ1-6; a weak D match, TRBD1 (5 bases). The CDR3 contains 15 residues. From germline, CDR1 is SGDLS and CDR2 YYNGEE. The V gene lost 4 bases and the J gene lost 9 bases, with 17 bases spanning the gap. The CDR3 spells CASSISPGGSSPLHF. CDR3 coding DNA: TGTGCCAGCAGCATTTCCCCCGGGGGGAGTTCACCCCTCCACTTT.

The table lists this clone with a few counts. The chain couples TRBV7-9 to TRBJ2-1; 7 positions agree with TRBD1. The V gene end was trimmed by 6 bases and the J gene end by 1 base; junction bases not matched to a gene: 6. CDR1 SEHNR and CDR2 FQNEAQ come from the germline V gene (reference sequence). The length of the CDR3 is 15 residues. CDR3 DNA sequence: TGTGCCAGCAGTCGTACAGGGGAATCCTACAATGAGCAGTTCTTC. This sequence encodes CASSRTGESYNEQFF.

The chain is built from TRBV7-6 and TRBJ2-7, with D tentatively TRBD1 (5 bases). This CDR3 has 11 residues. V was shortened by 4 bases and J by 13 bases, with 14 bases between the two germline ends. Per the germline V gene, CDR1 is SGHVS and CDR2 is FNYEAQ. The CDR3 region has the DNA TGTGCCAGCAGCTCAACAGGACCTCAATACTTC. It is translated as CASSSTGPQYF.